This TCR beta chain was captured by sequencing in a study of stem cell transplantation in POMP-related autoinflammatory disease. Study-wide background: After transplant, neutrophils and platelets showed 100% graft donor chimerism through one year. Regarding the study as a whole: Unique TRB V-J gene pairings were limited in number in patients with PRAID. In patients with PRAID, every analyzed T-cell subset tended to show lower diversity and higher clonality.

The ends were cut back, 7 bases at V and 0 bases at J, with 15 bases in the middle. The length of the CDR3 is 15 residues. CDR1 is SQVTM and CDR2 is ANQGSEA in the germline V gene. Sequencing was performed with immunoSEQ multiplex PCR; in TCRdb, only in-frame clones are kept and a portion is missing. The sample shows roughly 68,000 clones, approximately 91% of them seen only once. On this clone itself: The target antigen is unknown.

This TCR was recovered from a human patient with POMP-related autoinflammation and immune dysregulation (PRAID). The graft donor may account for some of the T cells. The chain uses TRBV29-1 and TRBJ2-2; weak D call: TRBD2 (6 bases). This specimen consisted of CD4+ T cells from PBMCs, obtained after stem cell transplantation. As DNA, the CDR3 is TGCAGCGCGGAGGGATTAGGGGCGAACACCGGGGAGCTGTTTTTT. It encodes CSAEGLGANTGELFF.